The 18 T cell receptor beta chains given below trace back to one sample, sequenced in a study of blood T cells in healthy people across ages (dated by TCRdb to between 2015 and 2017). The protocol used for the library was 5' RACE. The instrument was an Illumina HiSeq 2500. A second PCR of roughly 6 to 11 cycles was run with a J-beta primer mix and a sample-barcoded 5' primer. TCRdb applied fastp at Q25 and MiXCR to the public reads, then kept only in-frame beta chains. Rows with one shared CDR3 protein collapse into an entry with the most common genes and DNA. This sample lists 1.5 million to 2 million distinct CDR3 sequences; roughly 49% were detected once. The ten top clones hold less than 2.5% of the sample. Sequencing was done on a sample of blood. The source is a woman between 40 and 55 years old in good health.

This clonotype was detected only a few times. This sequence joins TRBV5-1 and TRBJ2-1, with 12 bases aligning to TRBD2. The CDR3 is 18 residues long. Germline loops: CDR1 SGHRS, CDR2 YFSETQ. The J segment lost 0 bases and the V segment lost 6 bases, leaving 10 bases of the junction unmatched. CDR3 coding DNA: TGCGCCAGCACCAATAGACTAGCGGGGGAAAGCTCCTACAATGAGCAGTTCTTC. Amino acid sequence: CASTNRLAGESSYNEQFF.

The chain couples TRBV20-1 to TRBJ2-5, with 14 positions matching TRBD2. The CDR3 contains 18 residues. The germline V gene encodes CDR1 DFQATT and CDR2 SNEGSKA (reference sequence). Trimming at V came to 5 bases and at J to 5 bases, leaving 16 bases not matched to a gene. CDR3 sequence: CSAEPPGLAGEAYETQYF. The CDR3 nucleotides are TGCAGTGCTGAACCTCCGGGACTAGCGGGGGAAGCGTACGAGACCCAGTACTTC.

This clonotype appeared a single time. The chain has TRBV6-5 and TRBJ2-1; D is ambiguous. The CDR3 is made up of 14 amino acids. V dropped 6 bases and J dropped 6 bases, with 15 bases sitting between them. CDR1 and CDR2 from the germline V gene are MNHEY and SVGAGI. This CDR3 is CASSPRVALNEQFF. For the CDR3, the DNA is TGTGCCAGCAGCCCACGGGTAGCCCTCAATGAGCAGTTCTTC.

In its sample, this clonotype was seen once. Here the CDR3 DNA reads TGTGCCAGCACCTCTAGCGGGGGGTCCTACAATGAGCAGTTCTTC. This translates into CASTSSGGSYNEQFF. The rearrangement joins TRBV12-3 or TRBV12-4 to TRBJ2-1, with 11 bases aligning to TRBD2. The CDR3 is 15 amino acids. Trimming took 7 bases from V and 1 from J; bases not matched to a gene: 3.

The V call is TRBV28, the J call TRBJ2-5, with TRBD2 identical over 8 bases. This CDR3 comprises 15 residues. V lost 4 bases to trimming and J lost 4 bases; unmatched junction nucleotides: 8. Germline CDR1 reads MDHEN; CDR2 reads SYDVKM. The chain's CDR3 is CASSSGGLGPETQYF. The CDR3, as DNA: TGTGCCAGCAGTTCCGGGGGACTAGGACCAGAGACCCAGTACTTC.

This clonotype showed up just a few times. The gene calls are TRBV28 and TRBJ2-3; TRBD1 matches 10 bases. Germline lookup yields CDR1 MDHEN and CDR2 SYDVKM. J gave up 4 bases and V 3 bases, and 7 bases lay outside the gene matches. The CDR3 is 16 residues long. The DNA for the CDR3 is TGTGCCAGCAGTTTCGGGAGGACAGGGGGTGCAGATACGCAGTATTTT. Protein sequence: CASSFGRTGGADTQYF.

The genes are TRBV7-2 and TRBJ2-7; TRBD1 is a possible D gene (5 bases). Per germline, CDR1 SGHTA and CDR2 FQGNSA. CDR3 length: 15 residues. V shed 3 bases and J shed 1 base, with 13 bases lying between them. The CDR3 DNA reads as TGTGCCAGCAGCTTTGACAGTGGGGCATCCTACGAGCAGTACTTC. Translated, it gives CASSFDSGASYEQYF.

The chain couples TRBV7-2 to TRBJ2-3; a weak D match, TRBD1 (5 bases). V lost 0 bases to trimming and J lost 1 base, with 8 bases between them. There are 15 residues in the CDR3. The V gene's germline CDR1 is SGHTA and CDR2 FQGNSA. The CDR3 nucleotides read TGTGCCAGCAGCTTAGCGGGGCACGGCACAGATACGCAGTATTTT. Protein: CASSLAGHGTDTQYF.

This clonotype was seen a few times. The chain combines TRBV7-4 with TRBJ2-5, with 7 nucleotides matching TRBD1. TRBJ2-7 matches the DNA end more closely, so the J call is doubtful. Germline V gives CDR1 SGHVT, CDR2 SQSDAQ. The CDR3 has 15 residues. CDR3 sequence: CASSSPQGTDYEQYF. DNA for the CDR3: TGTGCCAGCAGCTCTCCCCAGGGGACAGATTACGAGCAGTACTTC.

This clonotype has a handful of counts. The chain combines TRBV12-3 or TRBV12-4 with TRBJ2-5; possible D gene TRBD1, 5 bases. This CDR3 spans 12 amino acids. V dropped 3 bases and J dropped 9 bases, with 11 bases sitting between them. CDR3: CASSFGGASQYF. The CDR3 bases are TGTGCCAGCAGTTTTGGTGGGGCCTCCCAGTACTTC.

This clonotype was seen a few times. The chain combines TRBV4-1 with TRBJ1-1; a weak D match, TRBD1 (6 bases). This CDR3 has 12 residues. The germline V and J ends were trimmed by 3 bases and 7 bases, with 9 bases remaining between them. Germline values: CDR1 MGHRA, CDR2 YSYEKL. CDR3 DNA: TGCGCCAGCAGCCAGGGGACACGTGAAGCTTTCTTT. Translating gives CASSQGTREAFF.

This chain links TRBV28 with TRBJ1-5; D ambiguous. The length of the CDR3 is 12 residues. CDR1 MDHEN and CDR2 SYDVKM come from the germline V gene. V lost 3 bases to trimming and J lost 7 bases, with 7 bases between them. DNA of the CDR3: TGTGCCAGCAGTTTTGGGGTACAGCCCCAGCATTTT. Translating it yields CASSFGVQPQHF.

The rearrangement uses TRBV27 and TRBJ1-6, with 7 bases matching TRBD1. This CDR3 is built from 17 residues. Germline loops: CDR1 MNHEY, CDR2 SMNVEV (reference sequence). Unmatched junction bases numbered 14, after V lost 5 bases and J lost 7 bases. CDR3 region: CASSPRQGPTSNSPLHF. The CDR3 nucleotides are TGTGCCAGCAGTCCCCGACAGGGCCCGACGAGCAATTCACCCCTCCACTTT.

The rearrangement uses TRBV20-1 and TRBJ2-1, with TRBD2 as a possible D gene (6 bases). Deletions cut 5 bases from V and 0 bases from J, with 23 bases between. Germline values: CDR1 DFQATT, CDR2 SNEGSKA (reference sequence). This CDR3 contains 18 residues. The CDR3 DNA is TGCAGTGCTCCAAACCCCGGGCAACTAGCCACCTCCTACAATGAGCAGTTCTTC. Its protein is CSAPNPGQLATSYNEQFF.

This clonotype was found a few times. V gene TRBV4-1 combines with J gene TRBJ1-2, with 9 bases identical to TRBD1. CDR1 and CDR2 from the germline V gene are MGHRA and YSYEKL. The V and J ends lost 4 bases and 3 bases, in that order; junction bases with no gene match: 6. The CDR3 length is 15 residues. The CDR3 sequence: CASSPVRDRDYGYTF. The CDR3 coding sequence is TGCGCCAGCAGCCCCGTGCGGGACAGGGACTATGGCTACACCTTC.

This sequence joins TRBV20-1 and TRBJ2-3; D ambiguous. CDR1 and CDR2 (germline): DFQATT, SNEGSKA (reference sequence). CDR3 length: 14 amino acids. V gave up 4 bases and J gave up 1 base, with 12 bases separating them. CDR3 region: CSATQPRRTDTQYF. CDR3 nucleotides: TGCAGTGCTACCCAACCTAGACGCACAGATACGCAGTATTTT.

This clonotype was counted between two and nine times. CDR3 residues: CASSLSSGTGGKLFF. The CDR3 DNA sequence: TGTGCCAGCAGCCTCTCTTCCGGGACAGGAGGAAAACTGTTTTTT. The chain carries TRBV5-8 and TRBJ1-4; TRBD1 aligns across 8 bases. The CDR3 runs to 15 residues. Per germline, CDR1 SGHTS and CDR2 YDEGEE. The J segment lost 10 bases and the V segment lost 4 bases, leaving 12 bases of the junction unmatched.

This clonotype appeared a few times. V and J are TRBV2 and TRBJ2-1; a possible D gene is TRBD1 (6 bases). The germline CDR1 and CDR2 sequences are SNHLY and FYNNEI. The V and J ends lost 7 bases and 6 bases respectively, with 16 bases between them. The CDR3 is 14 residues long. Here the CDR3 DNA reads TGTGCCAGCACTACTGGGCCCAGGGGCAATGAGCAGTTCTTC. Protein sequence: CASTTGPRGNEQFF.